This T cell receptor (beta chain) stems from a study of blood T cell repertoires in COVID-19. Assay: immunoSEQ multiplex PCR; the TCRdb copy retains only in-frame clones and omits some. The data show about 250,000 clones, with about four fifths seen just once and less than 2% held by the top ten. Material: peripheral blood. The clonotype originates from a woman in her forties who had recovered from COVID-19.

CDR3 protein: CASSPGQGRNTEAFF. The CDR3 region has the DNA TGCGCCAGCAGTCCTGGACAGGGGAGGAACACTGAAGCTTTCTTT. This chain connects TRBV10-1 to TRBJ1-1; 9 bases map to TRBD1. Trimming removed 5 bases from V and 1 base from J; junction bases left unmatched: 5. The CDR3 totals 15 residues. Germline lookup yields CDR1 WNHNN and CDR2 SYGVQD (reference sequence).